This T cell receptor beta chain was captured in a study of glioma-infiltrating T cells. The germline V gene encodes CDR1 MNHNS and CDR2 SASEGT. Trimming removed 5 bases at V and 0 bases at J, with 8 bases between. The CDR3 extends over 14 amino acids. This clonotype was found many times. Amplification of TCR alpha and beta CDR3 regions from RNA used iRepertoire nested multiplex PCR. TCRdb fed the multiplex PCR reads into MiXCR, producing one record per CDR3 protein. Here the sample spans approximately 93,000 distinct CDR3 sequences, approximately 39% being singletons. The J gene is TRBJ2-1, the V gene TRBV6-1, with a weak D call TRBD1 (7 bases). The material sequenced was glioma tissue, nonneoplastic brain tissue, or PBMCs (not recorded which). The sequence derives from a human donor with low-grade glioma or glioblastoma, undergoing nonglioma brain surgery, or in good health (not recorded which). The CDR3 reads CASSQGGSYNEQFF. CDR3 sequence (DNA): TGTGCCAGCAGTCAGGGGGGCTCCTACAATGAGCAGTTCTTC.